Listed below are T cell receptor beta chains from one sample, sequenced in a study of early stage breast cancer tumors. TCRdb keeps only in-frame clones here, not all; method: immunoSEQ multiplex PCR. Of 25,000 to 35,000 clones detected, 55% to 75% appear once; the ten largest clones hold approximately 35%. The specimen was blood. The receptors were gathered from a person aged 50 to 59 with breast cancer. Each CDR3 is given with its conserved first and last residue. A D gene is named only where the DNA matches it firmly. Size is omitted from some rows. Given values are once, few, many or a class for expanded clones.

j_gene: TRBJ2-1; v_gene: TRBV11-3; d_gene: -; abundance: -; CDR3aa: CASSSGLSINRGEQFF; CDR3nt: TGTGCCAGCAGCTCCGGACTATCAATTAATCGGGGTGAGCAGTTCTTC
j_gene: TRBJ1-4; v_gene: TRBV4-1; d_gene: TRBD1; abundance: few; CDR3aa: CASSQGSTGNEKLFF; CDR3nt: TGCGCCAGCAGCCAAGGGTCGACAGGGAATGAAAAACTGTTTTTT
j_gene: TRBJ2-1; v_gene: TRBV19; d_gene: TRBD2; abundance: -; CDR3aa: CASSIGTSGSDEQFF; CDR3nt: TGTGCCAGTAGTATCGGGACTAGCGGGAGCGATGAGCAGTTCTTC
j_gene: TRBJ1-1; v_gene: TRBV6-5; d_gene: TRBD1; abundance: -; CDR3aa: CASSSRSGGKGTEAFF; CDR3nt: TGTGCCAGCAGTTCTCGCTCAGGGGGTAAGGGGACTGAAGCTTTCTTT
j_gene: TRBJ2-5; v_gene: TRBV5-1; d_gene: TRBD2; abundance: -; CDR3aa: CASSLDGGRAFETQYF; CDR3nt: TGCGCCAGCAGCTTGGATGGCGGGAGGGCCTTCGAGACCCAGTACTTC
j_gene: TRBJ2-3; v_gene: TRBV18; d_gene: -; abundance: -; CDR3aa: CASSITRTGVTDTQYF; CDR3nt: TGTGCCAGCTCCATCACCAGGACGGGGGTGACAGATACGCAGTATTTT
j_gene: TRBJ2-3; v_gene: TRBV9; d_gene: TRBD2; abundance: once; CDR3aa: CASSGPSGGTTDTQYF; CDR3nt: TGTGCCAGCAGCGGACCTTCGGGAGGCACCACAGATACGCAGTATTTT
j_gene: TRBJ1-1; v_gene: TRBV7-2; d_gene: -; abundance: -; CDR3aa: CASSLVNTEAFF; CDR3nt: TGTGCCAGCAGCTTAGTTAACACTGAAGCTTTCTTT
j_gene: TRBJ2-1; v_gene: TRBV12-5; d_gene: -; abundance: -; CDR3aa: CASGYWRDEQFF; CDR3nt: TGTGCTAGTGGTTATTGGCGGGATGAGCAGTTCTTC
j_gene: TRBJ2-2; v_gene: TRBV25-1; d_gene: -; abundance: -; CDR3aa: CASLAGTHNTGELFF; CDR3nt: TGTGCCAGCCTAGCCGGGACCCATAACACCGGGGAGCTGTTTTTT
j_gene: TRBJ2-1; v_gene: TRBV2; d_gene: TRBD2; abundance: -; CDR3aa: CASASGVRGEQFF; CDR3nt: TGTGCCAGTGCTAGCGGGGTCAGGGGAGAGCAGTTCTTC
j_gene: TRBJ2-5; v_gene: TRBV9; d_gene: -; abundance: -; CDR3aa: CASSVAAQETQYF; CDR3nt: TGTGCCAGCAGCGTGGCAGCCCAAGAGACCCAGTACTTC
j_gene: TRBJ1-1; v_gene: TRBV6-6; d_gene: TRBD1; abundance: -; CDR3aa: CAGQGNTEAFF; CDR3nt: TGTGCCGGACAGGGGAACACTGAAGCTTTCTTT
j_gene: TRBJ2-3; v_gene: TRBV7-3; d_gene: -; abundance: -; CDR3aa: CASSPSPSAPTDTQYF; CDR3nt: TGTGCCAGCAGCCCATCCCCGAGCGCCCCCACAGATACGCAGTATTTT
j_gene: TRBJ2-7; v_gene: TRBV6-5; d_gene: TRBD2; abundance: -; CDR3aa: CASSYSQREGRYEQYF; CDR3nt: TGTGCCAGCAGTTACTCGCAGCGGGAGGGCCGCTACGAGCAGTACTTC
j_gene: TRBJ2-3; v_gene: TRBV7-3; d_gene: -; abundance: -; CDR3aa: CASSLGAVTDTQYF; CDR3nt: TGTGCCAGCAGCTTAGGAGCGGTCACAGATACGCAGTATTTT
j_gene: TRBJ2-7; v_gene: TRBV5-1; d_gene: TRBD1; abundance: -; CDR3aa: CASSLGQGSSYEQYF; CDR3nt: TGCGCCAGCAGCTTGGGACAGGGAAGCTCCTACGAGCAGTACTTC
j_gene: TRBJ2-7; v_gene: TRBV18; d_gene: -; abundance: few; CDR3aa: CASSPLGQTYEQYF; CDR3nt: TGTGCCAGCTCACCGCTAGGACAGACCTACGAGCAGTACTTC
j_gene: TRBJ2-1; v_gene: TRBV7-9; d_gene: TRBD2; abundance: once; CDR3aa: CASSPLLAGAQGNEQFF; CDR3nt: TGTGCCAGCAGCCCCCTACTAGCGGGAGCGCAGGGCAATGAGCAGTTCTTC
j_gene: TRBJ2-5; v_gene: TRBV2; d_gene: TRBD2; abundance: few; CDR3aa: CASSESVAGGVETQYF; CDR3nt: TGTGCCAGCAGTGAATCGGTAGCGGGAGGAGTGGAGACCCAGTACTTC
j_gene: TRBJ2-7; v_gene: TRBV30; d_gene: -; abundance: -; CDR3aa: CAWQGDSYEQYF; CDR3nt: TGTGCCTGGCAGGGAGACTCCTACGAGCAGTACTTC
j_gene: TRBJ2-7; v_gene: TRBV4-3; d_gene: -; abundance: -; CDR3aa: CASSQVVSQAHEQYF; CDR3nt: TGCGCCAGCAGCCAAGTAGTTTCGCAGGCCCACGAGCAGTACTTC
j_gene: TRBJ2-7; v_gene: TRBV7-2; d_gene: TRBD1; abundance: -; CDR3aa: CASSSRTGGYEQYF; CDR3nt: TGTGCCAGCAGCTCCCGGACAGGGGGCTACGAGCAGTACTTC
j_gene: TRBJ2-2; v_gene: TRBV6-1; d_gene: -; abundance: -; CDR3aa: CASSEVPGLSTGELFF; CDR3nt: TGTGCCAGCAGTGAAGTCCCGGGACTCAGCACCGGGGAGCTGTTTTTT
j_gene: TRBJ2-6; v_gene: TRBV2; d_gene: TRBD2; abundance: -; CDR3aa: CASSRTSGRGNVLTF; CDR3nt: TGTGCCAGCAGTCGGACTAGCGGGAGGGGTAACGTCCTGACTTTC
j_gene: TRBJ2-5; v_gene: TRBV28; d_gene: -; abundance: -; CDR3aa: CASTPEGRETQYF; CDR3nt: TGTGCCAGCACCCCGGAGGGACGAGAGACCCAGTACTTC
j_gene: TRBJ2-7; v_gene: TRBV2; d_gene: -; abundance: -; CDR3aa: CASSDMGGPRDEQYF; CDR3nt: TGTGCCAGCAGCGACATGGGGGGACCTAGGGACGAGCAGTACTTC
j_gene: TRBJ1-2; v_gene: TRBV27; d_gene: -; abundance: -; CDR3aa: CASSTGGGGYTF; CDR3nt: TGTGCCAGCAGCACGGGGGGGGGTGGCTACACCTTC
j_gene: TRBJ2-3; v_gene: TRBV30; d_gene: TRBD1; abundance: -; CDR3aa: CAWSSTGLIADTQYF; CDR3nt: TGTGCCTGGTCTTCGACAGGGCTGATCGCAGATACGCAGTATTTT
j_gene: TRBJ1-6; v_gene: TRBV30; d_gene: -; abundance: once; CDR3aa: CAWKIKGGSPLHF; CDR3nt: TGTGCCTGGAAGATAAAGGGTGGCTCACCCCTCCACTTT
j_gene: TRBJ1-1; v_gene: TRBV28; d_gene: -; abundance: -; CDR3aa: CASSETGQGRPEAFF; CDR3nt: TGTGCCAGCAGTGAAACCGGGCAAGGACGGCCTGAAGCTTTCTTT
j_gene: TRBJ2-1; v_gene: TRBV28; d_gene: TRBD2; abundance: -; CDR3aa: CASSSPSGTSSLDEQFF; CDR3nt: TGTGCCAGCAGTTCTCCCTCCGGGACTAGCTCTCTCGATGAGCAGTTCTTC
j_gene: TRBJ2-1; v_gene: TRBV20-1; d_gene: -; abundance: few; CDR3aa: CSARAGDEQFF; CDR3nt: TGCAGTGCTAGAGCGGGAGATGAGCAGTTCTTC
j_gene: TRBJ1-5; v_gene: TRBV7-2; d_gene: -; abundance: once; CDR3aa: CASSLGVNQPQHF; CDR3nt: TGTGCCAGCAGCTTAGGGGTTAATCAGCCCCAGCATTTT
j_gene: TRBJ2-3; v_gene: TRBV27; d_gene: -; abundance: -; CDR3aa: CASSFWASESTDTQYF; CDR3nt: TGTGCCAGCAGTTTCTGGGCTAGCGAAAGCACAGATACGCAGTATTTT
j_gene: TRBJ2-3; v_gene: TRBV5-1; d_gene: -; abundance: -; CDR3aa: CASSLDSTRTDTQYF; CDR3nt: TGCGCCAGCAGCTTAGACTCTACGCGCACAGATACGCAGTATTTT
j_gene: TRBJ2-5; v_gene: TRBV15; d_gene: TRBD2; abundance: -; CDR3aa: CATSRALAGPQETQYF; CDR3nt: TGTGCCACCAGCAGAGCTCTAGCGGGGCCCCAAGAGACCCAGTACTTC